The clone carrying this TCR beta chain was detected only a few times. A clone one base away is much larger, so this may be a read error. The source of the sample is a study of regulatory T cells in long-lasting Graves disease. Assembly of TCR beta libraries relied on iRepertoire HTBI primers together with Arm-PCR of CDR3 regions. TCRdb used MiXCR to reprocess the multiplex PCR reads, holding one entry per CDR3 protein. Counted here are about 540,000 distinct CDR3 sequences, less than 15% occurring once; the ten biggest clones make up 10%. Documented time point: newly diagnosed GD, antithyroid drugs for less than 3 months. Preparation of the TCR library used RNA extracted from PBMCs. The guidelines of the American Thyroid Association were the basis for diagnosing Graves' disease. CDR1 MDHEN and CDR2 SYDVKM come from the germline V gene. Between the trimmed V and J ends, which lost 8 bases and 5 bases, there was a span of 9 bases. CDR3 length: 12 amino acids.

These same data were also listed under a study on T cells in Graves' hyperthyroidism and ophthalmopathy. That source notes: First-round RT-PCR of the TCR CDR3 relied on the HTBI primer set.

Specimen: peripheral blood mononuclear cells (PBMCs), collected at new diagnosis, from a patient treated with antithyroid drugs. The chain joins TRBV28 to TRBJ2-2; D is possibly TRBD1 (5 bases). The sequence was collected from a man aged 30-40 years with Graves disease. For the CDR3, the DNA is TGTGCCAGCGCCACAGGTACCGGGGAGCTGTTTTTT. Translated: CASATGTGELFF.